A selection of T cell receptor beta chains follows, all from one sample in a study of cytomegalovirus exposure and HLA in healthy donors. Sequenced by immunoSEQ multiplex PCR; TCRdb stores in-frame clones only, minus some. This sample yields tens of thousands of clones, of which less than 90% are seen a single time; 9.5% to 13% belongs to the top ten. What was sequenced was PBMCs. All receptors come from a woman between 18 and 29 years old in good health and CMV-seropositive. Both conserved end residues are part of each CDR3. D genes are given only for firm matches. Rows may omit the clone size; those that give it use once, few, many or a size class.

V: TRBV5-1; D: -; J: TRBJ1-6; size: -; CDR3: CASSPEGLPYNSPLHF; DNA: TGCGCCAGCAGCCCGGAAGGACTACCCTATAATTCACCCCTCCACTTT
V: TRBV7-6; D: TRBD1; J: TRBJ2-1; size: -; CDR3: CASSFRQGVQFF; DNA: TGTGCCAGCAGCTTCAGACAGGGCGTGCAGTTCTTC
V: TRBV15; D: -; J: TRBJ2-1; size: -; CDR3: CATSSRGGGYYNEQFF; DNA: TGTGCCACCAGCTCCCGAGGGGGGGGTTACTACAATGAGCAGTTCTTC
V: TRBV7-3; D: -; J: TRBJ1-6; size: -; CDR3: CASSFGQRNSPLHF; DNA: TGTGCCAGCAGCTTCGGACAGCGAAATTCACCCCTCCACTTT
V: TRBV7-2; D: -; J: TRBJ1-5; size: -; CDR3: CASSLAENQPQHF; DNA: TGTGCCAGCAGCTTAGCCGAGAATCAGCCCCAGCATTTT
V: TRBV15; D: TRBD2; J: TRBJ2-3; size: -; CDR3: CATSRAGGGAADTQYF; DNA: TGTGCCACCAGCAGAGCCGGCGGGGGGGCAGCGGATACGCAGTATTTT
V: TRBV27; D: TRBD1; J: TRBJ1-5; size: -; CDR3: CASSRDREFSNQPQHF; DNA: TGTGCCAGCAGTCGGGACAGGGAATTCAGCAATCAGCCCCAGCATTTT
V: TRBV4-2; D: TRBD2; J: TRBJ2-1; size: -; CDR3: CASSQDGTSGGYSYNEQFF; DNA: TGTGCCAGCAGCCAAGATGGGACTAGCGGGGGGTACTCCTACAATGAGCAGTTCTTC
V: TRBV27; D: -; J: TRBJ2-7; size: -; CDR3: CASSLTQGSSYEQYF; DNA: TGTGCCAGCAGTTTAACCCAGGGGAGCTCCTACGAGCAGTACTTC
V: TRBV4-1; D: TRBD1; J: TRBJ1-2; size: -; CDR3: CASSQGGQGGYGYTF; DNA: TGCGCCAGCAGCCAGGGTGGACAGGGGGGCTATGGCTACACCTTC
V: TRBV29-1; D: TRBD2; J: TRBJ2-3; size: once; CDR3: CSVEGLAGSTDTQYF; DNA: TGCAGCGTTGAAGGGCTAGCGGGGAGCACAGATACGCAGTATTTT
V: TRBV7-8; D: TRBD1; J: TRBJ2-7; size: few; CDR3: CASSVRQGPSSEQYF; DNA: TGTGCCAGCAGCGTTCGACAGGGACCTTCATCCGAGCAGTACTTC
V: TRBV10-1; D: -; J: TRBJ2-7; size: -; CDR3: CASSESLLPSYEQYF; DNA: TGCGCCAGCAGTGAGTCTTTACTGCCCTCCTACGAGCAGTACTTC
V: TRBV9; D: TRBD1; J: TRBJ1-2; size: -; CDR3: CASSSSAQAGGGYGYTF; DNA: TGTGCCAGCAGCTCCTCAGCTCAGGCAGGGGGCGGATATGGCTACACCTTC
V: TRBV4-1; D: -; J: TRBJ1-1; size: -; CDR3: CASSQDAGAVTEAFF; DNA: TGCGCCAGCAGCCAAGACGCGGGGGCGGTAACTGAAGCTTTCTTT
V: TRBV5-1; D: TRBD2; J: TRBJ2-3; size: once; CDR3: CASSPGTNTDTQYF; DNA: TGCGCCAGCAGCCCCGGGACTAACACAGATACGCAGTATTTT
V: TRBV9; D: -; J: TRBJ1-3; size: -; CDR3: CASSVADSSGNTIYF; DNA: TGTGCCAGCAGCGTAGCCGACAGCTCTGGAAACACCATATATTTT
V: TRBV28; D: TRBD1; J: TRBJ1-6; size: -; CDR3: CASVDRGLSNSPLHF; DNA: TGTGCCAGCGTCGACAGGGGGCTTTCGAATTCACCCCTCCACTTT
V: TRBV27; D: -; J: TRBJ1-6; size: few; CDR3: CASGGPYNSPLHF; DNA: TGTGCTTCTGGGGGCCCCTATAATTCACCCCTCCACTTT
V: TRBV11-2; D: -; J: TRBJ1-6; size: -; CDR3: CASSLVGTPNSPLHF; DNA: TGTGCCAGCAGCTTAGTAGGGACACCTAATTCACCCCTCCACTTT
V: TRBV7-8; D: TRBD1; J: TRBJ1-5; size: -; CDR3: CASSLSQGVANQPQHF; DNA: TGTGCCAGCAGCTTATCGCAGGGGGTAGCCAATCAGCCCCAGCATTTT
V: TRBV6-5; D: -; J: TRBJ2-5; size: -; CDR3: CASSYVGLIEQTQYF; DNA: TGTGCCAGCAGTTACGTCGGACTAATCGAACAGACCCAGTACTTC
V: TRBV19; D: TRBD1; J: TRBJ2-7; size: -; CDR3: CASSIPNRGAEQYF; DNA: TGTGCCAGTAGTATCCCGAACAGGGGCGCCGAGCAGTACTTC
V: TRBV25-1; D: -; J: TRBJ1-6; size: -; CDR3: CASSEYYEAPLHF; DNA: TGTGCCAGCAGTGAATACTATGAGGCCCCCCTCCACTTT
V: TRBV18; D: -; J: TRBJ1-1; size: few; CDR3: CASSPLAGNTEAFF; DNA: TGTGCCAGCTCACCATTGGCAGGGAACACTGAAGCTTTCTTT
V: TRBV9; D: -; J: TRBJ2-5; size: -; CDR3: CASSVDGTRQETQYF; DNA: TGTGCCAGCAGCGTAGACGGGACTCGTCAAGAGACCCAGTACTTC
V: TRBV5-1; D: TRBD1; J: TRBJ1-4; size: -; CDR3: CASSKRQGSNEKLFF; DNA: TGCGCCAGCAGCAAGAGACAGGGATCTAATGAAAAACTGTTTTTT
V: TRBV6-1; D: TRBD1; J: TRBJ1-4; size: -; CDR3: CASSVGTGPEKLFF; DNA: TGTGCCAGCAGTGTCGGGACAGGGCCTGAAAAACTGTTTTTT
V: TRBV6-5; D: TRBD1; J: TRBJ2-2; size: -; CDR3: CASSWTGAGIGELFF; DNA: TGTGCCAGCAGTTGGACAGGGGCTGGTATCGGGGAGCTGTTTTTT
V: TRBV5-1; D: -; J: TRBJ2-5; size: -; CDR3: CASSLDPRETQYF; DNA: TGCGCCAGCAGCTTAGACCCGCGGGAGACCCAGTACTTC
V: TRBV7-2; D: TRBD2; J: TRBJ2-3; size: -; CDR3: CASSLYRAGGPDTQYF; DNA: TGTGCCAGCAGCTTATATCGGGCGGGGGGGCCAGATACGCAGTATTTT
V: TRBV20-1; D: -; J: TRBJ2-1; size: -; CDR3: CSANNYNEQFF; DNA: TGCAGTGCTAACAACTACAATGAGCAGTTCTTC
V: TRBV7-9; D: TRBD2; J: TRBJ2-7; size: -; CDR3: CASSTPSGGINEQYF; DNA: TGTGCCAGCAGCACGCCTAGCGGGGGGATCAACGAGCAGTACTTC
V: TRBV6-1; D: TRBD1; J: TRBJ1-1; size: few; CDR3: CASRGSGGTEAFF; DNA: TGTGCCAGCAGGGGCTCAGGGGGCACTGAAGCTTTCTTT
V: TRBV18; D: -; J: TRBJ1-6; size: few; CDR3: CASSPEPLYNSPLHF; DNA: TGTGCCAGCTCACCCGAGCCCCTCTATAATTCACCCCTCCACTTT
V: TRBV4-3; D: TRBD2; J: TRBJ2-1; size: -; CDR3: CASSQDMVAGLSYNEQFF; DNA: TGCGCCAGCAGCCAAGATATGGTAGCGGGGCTCTCCTACAATGAGCAGTTCTTC
V: TRBV2; D: -; J: TRBJ2-7; size: -; CDR3: CASKQRVYEQYF; DNA: TGTGCCAGCAAACAACGGGTCTACGAGCAGTACTTC
V: TRBV11-2; D: TRBD1; J: TRBJ2-7; size: -; CDR3: CASSLGDRVAQYF; DNA: TGTGCCAGCAGCTTAGGGGACAGGGTGGCGCAGTACTTC
V: TRBV19; D: -; J: TRBJ1-5; size: few; CDR3: CASRHRHNQPQHF; DNA: TGTGCCAGTAGGCACAGGCACAATCAGCCCCAGCATTTT
V: TRBV6-5; D: TRBD1; J: TRBJ2-7; size: few; CDR3: CASSYNRGHEQYF; DNA: TGTGCCAGCAGTTACAACAGGGGGCACGAGCAGTACTTC
V: TRBV7-3; D: TRBD2; J: TRBJ2-3; size: -; CDR3: CASSWGLKDTQYF; DNA: TGTGCCAGCAGCTGGGGACTAAAAGATACGCAGTATTTT
V: TRBV14; D: TRBD1; J: TRBJ2-7; size: -; CDR3: CASSQVRDRDHEQYF; DNA: TGTGCCAGCAGCCAAGTTCGGGACAGGGATCACGAGCAGTACTTC
V: TRBV28; D: TRBD1; J: TRBJ1-2; size: -; CDR3: CASITTLDRAWGYTF; DNA: TGTGCCAGCATCACCACTTTGGACAGGGCGTGGGGCTACACCTTC
V: TRBV15; D: TRBD1; J: TRBJ1-5; size: -; CDR3: CATSRDRGNNQPQHF; DNA: TGTGCCACCAGCAGAGACAGGGGGAACAATCAGCCCCAGCATTTT
V: TRBV2; D: -; J: TRBJ1-1; size: -; CDR3: CASHPYGVMNTEAFF; DNA: TGTGCCAGCCATCCCTACGGGGTAATGAACACTGAAGCTTTCTTT
V: TRBV4-2; D: TRBD2; J: TRBJ2-1; size: -; CDR3: CASSQDTTGLAGRNEQFF; DNA: TGTGCCAGCAGCCAAGATACTACGGGACTAGCGGGTAGGAATGAGCAGTTCTTC
V: TRBV7-7; D: TRBD2; J: TRBJ2-1; size: -; CDR3: CASSSTSGGGNEQFF; DNA: TGTGCCAGCAGCTCGACTAGCGGGGGAGGGAATGAGCAGTTCTTC
V: TRBV28; D: TRBD1; J: TRBJ2-5; size: once; CDR3: CSTGQGASETQYF; DNA: TGTTCTACAGGACAGGGGGCCTCGGAGACCCAGTACTTC
V: TRBV28; D: TRBD1; J: TRBJ2-7; size: -; CDR3: CASTVIGTGSREQYF; DNA: TGTGCCAGCACAGTGATCGGGACAGGGTCTCGCGAGCAGTACTTC
V: TRBV28; D: TRBD2; J: TRBJ2-7; size: -; CDR3: CASTTGGLGYEQYF; DNA: TGTGCCAGCACCACGGGGGGGTTGGGATACGAGCAGTACTTC
V: TRBV7-7; D: TRBD1; J: TRBJ2-3; size: -; CDR3: CASSLAGRGQGTQYF; DNA: TGTGCCAGCAGCTTAGCCGGCAGGGGGCAGGGTACGCAGTATTTT
V: TRBV9; D: -; J: TRBJ1-4; size: -; CDR3: CASSVSEKLFF; DNA: TGTGCCAGCAGCGTAAGCGAAAAACTGTTTTTT
V: TRBV13; D: -; J: TRBJ2-6; size: once; CDR3: CASSHRTPLAGANVLTF; DNA: TGTGCCAGCAGCCATAGGACACCGCTCGCTGGGGCCAACGTCCTGACTTTC